The clone carrying this TCR beta chain occurred many times. The data derive from a study of T cells in Graves' hyperthyroidism and ophthalmopathy. TCR beta CDR3 region amplification was performed from RNA transcripts. Using the HTBI primer set, a first-round RT-PCR was run on the TCR CDR3. From the multiplex PCR reads, TCRdb called clonotypes with MiXCR, one entry per CDR3 protein. The sample contains a few hundred thousand distinct CDR3 sequences, 15% to 18% of which appear only once. Researchers defined stable Graves' hyperthyroidism as no ophthalmopathy progression within 18 months. In patients aged 18 to 65, hyperthyroidism was newly diagnosed, with duration under 2 months. Orbital computed tomography and thyroid ultrasound, together with serum TRAb and thyroxine and clinical symptoms, were used for diagnoses. CDR3 length: 12 residues. Germline CDR1 SGHAT, CDR2 FQNNGV. V lost 1 base and J lost 9, with 4 bases in between.

This TCR derives from a woman in her late teens or twenties with Graves' hyperthyroidism. V is TRBV11-2 and J is TRBJ1-6; D gene ambiguous. Sequenced sample: blood. The CDR3 is CASSLASSPLHF. The CDR3 coding sequence is TGTGCCAGCAGCTTAGCGAGTTCACCCCTCCACTTT.